These 18 T cell receptor beta chains share one sample of origin, sequenced in a study of T cell repertoires in cytomegalovirus infection. TCRdb re-derived calls from the reads in MiXCR, one entry per CDR3 protein. The sample carries around 530,000 distinct CDR3 sequences, 16% recorded once. Sequencing was done on a sample of CD8+ T cells from PBMCs. All receptors derive from a human donor in good health (CMV status not recorded). Some clones in this sample may be carry-over from other donors' samples.

The chain uses TRBV11-2 and TRBJ1-2, with D perhaps matching TRBD1 (6 bases). V gave up 5 bases and J gave up 3 bases, with 16 bases separating them. Germline-derived CDR1 and CDR2 are SGHAT and FQNNGV. The length of the CDR3 is 15 residues. CDR3 nucleotides: TGTGCCAGCAGCCCCTCCCAGGACAGACACTATGGCTACACCTTC. This translates into CASSPSQDRHYGYTF.

As for this clonotype: A much bigger clone sits one base away, suggesting this may be a read error. The chain combines TRBV12-3 or TRBV12-4 with TRBJ2-1; D could derive from TRBD1 or TRBD2 (6 bases each). This CDR3 spans 15 amino acids. As DNA, the CDR3 is TGTGCCAGCATCTTAAGGGGGGCTAGTTACAATGATCAGTTCTTC. Translating gives CASILRGASYNDQFF.

This clonotype was counted many times. The CDR3 reads CASSSRGGTEAFF. The DNA for the CDR3 is TGTGCCAGCAGTTCCAGGGGGGGGACTGAAGCTTTCTTT. The chain uses TRBV12-3 or TRBV12-4 and TRBJ1-1; TRBD1 agrees at 7 bases. V dropped 4 bases and J dropped 5; count of bases not matched to a gene: 4. The CDR3 is 13 residues long.

This clonotype turned up a few times. The V gene is TRBV19, the J gene TRBJ2-7; D is undetermined. V dropped 5 bases and J dropped 7 bases, with 18 bases sitting between them. The germline V gene encodes CDR1 LNHDA and CDR2 SQIVND (reference sequence). The CDR3 is made up of 14 amino acids. As DNA, the CDR3 is TGTGCCAGTAGTTTTCCAGGACCCTCCCCGGAGCAGTACTTC. This codes for CASSFPGPSPEQYF.

This clonotype is a singleton in its sample. The chain links TRBV9 to TRBJ2-2; no clear D gene. V lost 2 bases and J 9 bases, leaving 8 bases between the germline ends. Germline V gene data show CDR1 as SGDLS and CDR2 as YYNGEE. The CDR3 length is 12 residues. The CDR3, as DNA: TGTGCCAGCAGCGTGAACAGAAGGGAGCTGTTTTTT. Protein sequence: CASSVNRRELFF. The full variable domain, in which reference TRBV9 and TRBJ2-2 provide the parts outside the CDR3, is DSGVTQTPKHLITATGQRVTLRCSPRSGDLSVYWYQQSLDQGLQFLIQYYNGEERAKGNILERFSAQQFPDLHSELNLSSLELGDSALYFCASSVNRRELFFGEGSRLTVL.

This clonotype was recorded many times. This rearrangement joins TRBV19 to TRBJ2-6, with a tentative D call TRBD1 (6 bases). The ends were cut back, 7 bases at V and 0 bases at J, with 19 bases in the middle. The CDR3 is made up of 18 amino acids. Germline V gene sequence: CDR1 LNHDA, CDR2 SQIVND (reference sequence). CDR3 nucleotide sequence: TGTGCCAGTACCCAACGACCGGGACACCTCTCTGGGGCCAACGTCCTGACTTTC. Translated: CASTQRPGHLSGANVLTF.

This clonotype was counted many times. This chain links TRBV10-1 with TRBJ2-5; D may match TRBD1 or TRBD2 (5 bases each). Trimming removed 3 bases at V and 1 base at J, with 12 bases between. The CDR3 is 15 residues long. CDR1 is WNHNN and CDR2 is SYGVQD in the germline V gene (reference sequence). CDR3 DNA sequence: TGCGCCAGCAGTGACGAAAGGGGACCCCAAGAGACCCAGTACTTC. It yields the protein CASSDERGPQETQYF.

This sequence joins TRBV11-2 and TRBJ2-7, with 9 bases that match TRBD2. The germline V gene has CDR1 SGHAT and CDR2 FQNNGV. V lost 1 base and J lost 0; bases outside the gene matches: 7. This CDR3 has 17 amino acids. The CDR3 bases are TGTGCCAGCAGCTTAGTAGCGGGGGAGGGGCCCTCCTACGAGCAGTACTTC. It is translated as CASSLVAGEGPSYEQYF.

The table lists this clonotype with many counts. This chain uses TRBV14 with TRBJ2-1; no firm D call. This CDR3 contains 13 residues. Trimming took 4 bases from V and 6 from J, leaving 10 bases between them. The germline gives CDR1 SGHDN, CDR2 FVKESK. This CDR3 reads CASSLSTANEQFF. CDR3 DNA sequence: TGTGCCAGCAGCCTTTCTACCGCCAATGAGCAGTTCTTC.

In its sample, this clonotype was seen many times. The rearrangement uses TRBV28 and TRBJ1-5; D not certain. CDR1 and CDR2 from the germline V gene are MDHEN and SYDVKM. The CDR3 runs to 15 residues. Trimming took off 2 bases at V and 4 bases at J, with 12 bases between the two ends. CDR3 sequence: CASSLDEELNQPQHF. CDR3 nucleotides: TGTGCCAGCAGTTTAGATGAGGAGTTGAATCAGCCCCAGCATTTT. Complete variable domain (other parts from reference TRBV28 and TRBJ1-5): DVKVTQSSRYLVKRTGEKVFLECVQDMDHENMFWYRQDPGLGLRLIYFSYDVKMKEKGDIPEGYSVSREKKERFSLILESASTNQTSMYLCASSLDEELNQPQHFGDGTRLSIL.

The genes are TRBV4-1 and TRBJ2-5; maybe TRBD1 (5 bases). V lost 0 bases to trimming and J lost 2 bases, with 13 bases between them. This CDR3 has 16 amino acids. From germline, CDR1 is MGHRA and CDR2 YSYEKL. The CDR3: CASSQDRGSPQETQYF. The CDR3 nucleotides read TGCGCCAGCAGCCAAGATAGGGGCTCTCCTCAAGAGACCCAGTACTTC.

This clonotype came up many times. The chain has TRBV7-2 and TRBJ2-7; D unresolved. The germline V gene has CDR1 SGHTA and CDR2 FQGNSA. The germline V and J ends were trimmed by 2 bases and 2 bases, with 10 bases remaining between them. This CDR3 has 14 amino acids. The CDR3 DNA follows: TGTGCCAGCAGCTTACTTGACGGCCCCTACGAGCAGTACTTC. This codes for CASSLLDGPYEQYF.

This clonotype was observed many times. This chain joins TRBV6-6 and TRBJ2-5; TRBD2 agrees at 8 bases. Germline V gene sequence: CDR1 MNHNY, CDR2 SVGAGI (reference sequence). After removal of 3 bases from V and 2 bases from J, the junction contained 5 bases not matched to a gene. The CDR3 runs to 15 residues. The CDR3 DNA follows: TGTGCCAGCAGTTATACCGGCGGGAGGCAAGAGACCCAGTACTTC. Its protein product is CASSYTGGRQETQYF.

This clonotype was detected ten times or more. The genes are TRBV6-6 and TRBJ2-5; 13 bases map to TRBD2. CDR1 is MNHNY, CDR2 SVGAGI, per germline (reference sequence). V lost 5 bases and J lost 5; bases outside the gene matches: 8. The CDR3 runs 16 residues. The CDR3 nucleotides read TGTGCCAGCAGTGCCCTAAAGACTAGCGGGAGGGAGACCCAGTACTTC. Translating gives CASSALKTSGRETQYF.

This clonotype was seen a few times. The genes are TRBV5-1 and TRBJ2-3; D uncertain. Trimming removed 4 bases from V and 7 bases from J, with 7 bases in between. This CDR3 has 11 amino acids. From germline, CDR1 is SGHRS and CDR2 YFSETQ. CDR3 bases: TGCGCCAGCAGCAAAGGACATACGCAGTATTTT. Translated: CASSKGHTQYF.

The chain couples TRBV5-6 to TRBJ2-7; D is perhaps TRBD1 (6 bases). The CDR3 consists of 14 residues. V gave up 0 bases and J gave up 9 bases, with 16 bases separating them. In germline, CDR1 is SGHDT, CDR2 YYEEEE. CDR3 amino acids: CASSLGQGSDVQYF. The CDR3 nucleotides read TGTGCCAGCAGCTTGGGGCAGGGGAGCGACGTGCAGTACTTC.

This chain joins TRBV11-2 and TRBJ1-5; 7 bases are shared with TRBD1. This CDR3 is built from 17 residues. The trim removed 1 base at V and 1 base at J, leaving 7 bases unmatched. Germline assignment: CDR1 SGHAT and CDR2 FQNNGV. The CDR3 is CASSLGEQGLSNQPQHF. In nucleotides, the CDR3 is TGTGCCAGCAGCTTAGGGGAACAGGGGTTAAGCAATCAGCCCCAGCATTTT.

This clonotype was seen a few times. Written as DNA, the CDR3 is TGTGCCTGGAGTGTAGCGGGACGCCCAATACCCTACGAGCAGTACTTC. Its translation is CAWSVAGRPIPYEQYF. The chain links TRBV30 to TRBJ2-7, with TRBD2 identical over 7 bases. The CDR3 is 16 residues long. Germline CDR1 is GTSNPN and CDR2 is SVGIG (reference sequence). V gave up 0 bases and J gave up 2 bases; unmatched junction bases: 10.